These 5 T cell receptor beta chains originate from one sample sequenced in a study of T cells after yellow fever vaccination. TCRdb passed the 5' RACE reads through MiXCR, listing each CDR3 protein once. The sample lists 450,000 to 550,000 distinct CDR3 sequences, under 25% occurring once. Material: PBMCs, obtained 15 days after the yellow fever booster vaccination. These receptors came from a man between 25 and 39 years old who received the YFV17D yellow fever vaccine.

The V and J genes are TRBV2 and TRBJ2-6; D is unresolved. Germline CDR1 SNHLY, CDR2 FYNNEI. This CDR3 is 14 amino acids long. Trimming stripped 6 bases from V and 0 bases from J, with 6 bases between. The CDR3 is CASRGNSGANVLTF. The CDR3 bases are TGTGCCAGCAGAGGAAACTCTGGGGCCAACGTCCTGACTTTC.

The CDR3 loop reads CSARDVTSGSDTQYF. CDR3 in DNA: TGCAGTGCTAGAGATGTGACTAGCGGGTCAGATACGCAGTATTTT. This rearrangement joins TRBV20-1 to TRBJ2-3, with 10 positions matching TRBD2. Per the germline V gene, CDR1 is DFQATT and CDR2 is SNEGSKA (reference sequence). The CDR3 is 15 amino acids. J lost 4 bases, V lost 0 bases, and 4 bases had no gene match.

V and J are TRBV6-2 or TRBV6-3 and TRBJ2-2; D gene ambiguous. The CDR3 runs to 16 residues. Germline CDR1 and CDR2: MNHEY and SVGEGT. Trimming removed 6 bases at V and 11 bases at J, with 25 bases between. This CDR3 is CASSPRKPDTPGELFF. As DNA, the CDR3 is TGTGCCAGCAGCCCCCGAAAACCGGATACACCGGGCGAGCTGTTTTTT.

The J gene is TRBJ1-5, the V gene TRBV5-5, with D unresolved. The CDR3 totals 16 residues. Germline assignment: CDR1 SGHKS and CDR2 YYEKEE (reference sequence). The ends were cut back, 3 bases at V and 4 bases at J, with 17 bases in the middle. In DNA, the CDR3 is TGTGCCAGCAGCTCCCTTATCGGAACAGAAAATCAGCCCCAGCATTTT. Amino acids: CASSSLIGTENQPQHF.

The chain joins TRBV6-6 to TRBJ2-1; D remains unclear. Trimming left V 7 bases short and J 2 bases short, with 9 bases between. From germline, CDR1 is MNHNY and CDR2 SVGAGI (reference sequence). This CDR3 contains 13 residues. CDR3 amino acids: CASNNEAYNEQFF. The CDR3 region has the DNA TGTGCCAGCAACAACGAGGCCTACAATGAGCAGTTCTTC.